What follows are 20 T cell receptor beta chains derived from one specimen sequenced in a study of blood T cell repertoires in COVID-19. The protocol was immunoSEQ multiplex PCR, while the TCRdb copy is restricted to in-frame clones and leaves out a portion. The top ten hold about 2.5% of the sample, which has some 360,000 clones, about 90% seen once. The sequenced material came from peripheral blood. These receptors were obtained from a woman aged 55-75 years with COVID-19, enrolled during active disease.

In DNA form, the CDR3 reads TGTGCCAGCAGTTTATCTGGGAGGGGTCAGGGCACCGGGGAGCTGTTTTTT. It codes for CASSLSGRGQGTGELFF. The J gene is TRBJ2-2, the V gene TRBV28; 7 nucleotides line up with TRBD2. The CDR3 is 17 amino acids. CDR1 and CDR2 (germline): MDHEN, SYDVKM. V was pared by 1 base and J by 4 bases, with 9 bases of the junction left unmatched.

The chain recombines TRBV7-9 with TRBJ1-4, with 10 bases that match TRBD1. Germline assignment: CDR1 SEHNR and CDR2 FQNEAQ (reference sequence). Trimming at V came to 5 bases and at J to 7 bases, leaving 7 bases not matched to a gene. CDR3 length: 15 amino acids. CDR3 sequence (DNA): TGTGCCAGCAGCCCAGGGGACAGGGGTGGTGAAAAACTGTTTTTT. Translation: CASSPGDRGGEKLFF.

The CDR3 sequence is CASSMGLGIGQLTFAFF. In nucleotides, the CDR3 is TGTGCCAGTAGTATGGGCTTGGGAATTGGACAACTCACCTTTGCTTTCTTT. This rearrangement joins TRBV19 to TRBJ1-1, with D possibly TRBD1 on 5 matching bases. CDR3 length equals 17 residues. Trimming took off 3 bases at V and 11 bases at J, with 28 bases between the two ends. The germline CDR1 and CDR2 sequences are LNHDA and SQIVND (reference sequence).

The CDR3, as DNA: TGTGCCAGCTCACCACCGTCGCAACTCTACGAGCAGTACTTC. Protein: CASSPPSQLYEQYF. The chain combines TRBV18 with TRBJ2-7; D uncertain. The CDR3 totals 14 residues. Between the trimmed V and J ends, which lost 0 bases and 3 bases, there was a span of 9 bases. From germline, CDR1 is KGHSH and CDR2 LQKENI.

The V gene is TRBV27, the J gene TRBJ2-5, with TRBD2 matching over 11 bases. In germline, CDR1 is MNHEY, CDR2 SMNVEV (reference sequence). The CDR3 has 15 amino acids. V shed 5 bases and J 5 bases; nucleotides not matched to a gene: 7. CDR3 protein: CASSLGGLAVETQYF. DNA for the CDR3: TGTGCCAGCAGTCTGGGGGGACTAGCGGTTGAGACCCAGTACTTC.

In nucleotides, the CDR3 is TGTGCCAGCATGGGGAGCTCCTATAATTCACCCCTCCACTTT. Protein sequence: CASMGSSYNSPLHF. J is TRBJ1-6 and V is TRBV3-1 (or the pseudogene TRBV3-2); D is uncertain. The V end was cut by 7 bases, the J end by 0 bases, with 7 bases between. The CDR3 is 14 residues long. CDR1 and CDR2 (germline): LGHDT, YNNKEL (reference sequence).

This clone turned up a few times. V and J are TRBV7-9 and TRBJ1-1; D call uncertain. Trimming removed 5 bases from V and 1 base from J, with 5 bases in between. This CDR3 contains 12 residues. Germline CDR1 reads SEHNR; CDR2 reads FQNEAQ (reference sequence). The CDR3 DNA sequence: TGTGCCAGCAGCCTAAAGAACACTGAAGCTTTCTTT. It translates to CASSLKNTEAFF.

Turning to this clone: Other DNA sequences in the sample encode the same CDR3. The V gene is TRBV10-3, the J gene TRBJ1-1, with 9 positions matching TRBD1. CDR3 size: 13 residues. Germline V lookup: CDR1 ENHRY, CDR2 SYGVKD. V lost 6 bases and J lost 3; bases outside the gene matches: 2. The CDR3 DNA reads as TGTGCCATCAGCAGGACAGGGGACACTGAAGCTTTCTTT. Its protein is CAISRTGDTEAFF.

The chain has TRBV7-2 and TRBJ2-7; 10 positions agree with TRBD2. The CDR3 is 15 amino acids. The ends lost 5 bases at V and 4 bases at J; junction bases unmatched: 8. Germline values: CDR1 SGHTA, CDR2 FQGNSA. The CDR3 loop is CASSMRTSGEYEQYF. As DNA, the CDR3 is TGTGCCAGCAGCATGCGGACTAGCGGAGAATACGAGCAGTACTTC.

V is TRBV2 and J is TRBJ2-2; 15 bases line up with TRBD2. This CDR3 region has 16 residues. Germline V gene sequence: CDR1 SNHLY, CDR2 FYNNEI. Germline trimming cut 8 bases from V and 6 bases from J; bases unmatched to any gene: 7. CDR3 sequence: CASERTSGGAAGELFF. CDR3 in DNA: TGTGCCAGCGAGAGGACTAGCGGGGGGGCGGCCGGGGAGCTGTTTTTT.

This chain uses TRBV18 with TRBJ1-1; TRBD1 agrees at 7 bases. V was clipped by 6 bases and J by 9 bases; unmatched bases: 7. This CDR3 has 12 amino acids. In germline, CDR1 is KGHSH, CDR2 LQKENI. In DNA, the CDR3 is TGTGCCAGCTCTTCCCGGAGGGGGCAAGCTTTCTTT. Protein: CASSSRRGQAFF.

The chain couples TRBV5-1 to TRBJ1-2, with TRBD1 matching 9 bases. Per the germline V gene, CDR1 is SGHRS and CDR2 is YFSETQ. With 3 bases clipped from V and 4 bases from J, the junction kept 4 bases outside the gene matches. The CDR3 covers 14 residues. The CDR3 sequence is CASSWDRATYGYTF. CDR3 nucleotide sequence: TGCGCCAGCAGCTGGGACAGGGCCACCTATGGCTACACCTTC.

This clone was observed a single time. The gene calls are TRBV7-3 and TRBJ2-1; 7 nucleotides align to TRBD2. The ends lost 1 base at V and 3 bases at J; junction bases unmatched: 6. Germline V gene sequence: CDR1 SGHTA, CDR2 FQGTGA. This CDR3 is 16 amino acids long. CDR3 amino acids: CASSLMSAGIYNEQFF. CDR3 bases: TGTGCCAGCAGCTTAATGTCAGCGGGGATCTACAATGAGCAGTTCTTC.

This sequence joins TRBV7-6 and TRBJ1-3; a weak D match, TRBD1 (5 bases). There are 14 residues in the CDR3. The V gene lost 0 bases and the J gene lost 7 bases, with 10 bases spanning the gap. Looked up from germline, CDR1 is SGHVS and CDR2 is FNYEAQ. This CDR3 reads CASSLARKGNTIYF. The CDR3 DNA sequence: TGTGCCAGCAGCTTAGCCAGAAAGGGGAACACCATATATTTT. The full variable domain, completed using reference TRBV7-6 and TRBJ1-3, is GAGVSQSPRYKVTKRGQDVALRCDPISGHVSLYWYRQALGQGPEFLTYFNYEAQQDKSGLPNDRFSAERPEGSISTLTIQRTEQRDSAMYRCASSLARKGNTIYFGEGSWLTVV.

The chain links TRBV19 to TRBJ2-2; the D gene is possibly TRBD2 (6 bases). This CDR3 comprises 14 residues. Germline-derived CDR1 and CDR2 are LNHDA and SQIVND (reference sequence). V lost 5 bases and J 4 bases, leaving 11 bases between the germline ends. Here the CDR3 DNA reads TGTGCCAGTAGTCCCTTGGGAGGCACCGGGGAGCTGTTTTTT. It is translated as CASSPLGGTGELFF. Together with reference TRBV19 and TRBJ2-2, the CDR3 gives the full variable domain: DGGITQSPKYLFRKEGQNVTLSCEQNLNHDAMYWYRQDPGQGLRLIYYSQIVNDFQKGDIAEGYSVSREKKESFPLTVTSAQKNPTAFYLCASSPLGGTGELFFGEGSRLTVL.

This rearrangement joins TRBV9 to TRBJ2-5, with TRBD2 matching 7 bases. This CDR3 spans 16 amino acids. The germline CDR1 and CDR2 sequences are SGDLS and YYNGEE. Trimming cost V 0 bases and J 2 bases; bases outside gene matches: 7. The CDR3 nucleotides read TGTGCCAGCAGCGTAGGTTTGAGCGGGGCGCAAGAGACCCAGTACTTC. It yields the protein CASSVGLSGAQETQYF.

The V call is TRBV4-2, the J call TRBJ2-1, with 15 bases fitting TRBD2. The CDR3 is made up of 16 amino acids. The V gene end was trimmed by 6 bases and the J gene end by 10 bases; junction bases not matched to a gene: 10. Germline V gives CDR1 LGHNA, CDR2 YNFKEQ. CDR3 DNA: TGTGCCAGCAGATCCGGGACTAGCGGGGGGATAGAGGAGCAGTTCTTC. Translated: CASRSGTSGGIEEQFF.

This clone came up a few times. The chain employs TRBV15 and TRBJ2-1, with 12 bases that match TRBD2. In germline, CDR1 is LNHNV, CDR2 YYDKDF (reference sequence). Trimming cost V 5 bases and J 9 bases; bases outside gene matches: 17. The CDR3 is 18 residues long. CDR3 residues: CATSPSTGLAGNGAEQFF. CDR3 DNA: TGTGCCACCAGCCCCAGCACAGGACTAGCGGGGAACGGGGCTGAGCAGTTCTTC.

Of note for this clone: The same CDR3 can be traced to other DNA sequences in this sample. The chain combines TRBV4-1 with TRBJ1-2, with D perhaps matching TRBD1 (6 bases). This CDR3 is 13 amino acids long. Trimming cost V 0 bases and J 4 bases, with 6 bases left between them. CDR1 and CDR2 from the germline V gene are MGHRA and YSYEKL. The CDR3 loop is CASSQEGAYGYTF. As DNA, the CDR3 is TGCGCCAGCAGCCAAGAGGGGGCCTATGGCTACACCTTC.

The V call is TRBV7-3, the J call TRBJ2-3, with D hard to call. This CDR3 contains 13 residues. V was shortened by 2 bases and J by 4 bases, with 7 bases between the two germline ends. Germline assignment: CDR1 SGHTA and CDR2 FQGTGA. CDR3: CASSLLTADTQYF. In DNA form, the CDR3 reads TGTGCCAGCAGCTTATTGACTGCAGATACGCAGTATTTT.